These 30 T cell receptor beta chains came from one sample sequenced in a study of cytomegalovirus exposure and HLA in healthy donors. Primers for the PCR totalled 60 Vbeta and 13 Jbeta. Here immunoSEQ multiplex PCR was the method, and the copy in TCRdb shows in-frame clones only, minus some. The profile covers around 190,000 clones, with 84% appearing a single time and around 1.2% taken by the ten largest. Sequences were obtained from PBMCs. These receptors originate from a girl aged 2-9 years in good health and CMV-seropositive.

This chain links TRBV14 with TRBJ2-1; maybe TRBD2 (6 bases). The CDR3 sequence is 13 residues long. Deletions cut 4 bases from V and 5 bases from J, with 9 bases between. In germline, CDR1 is SGHDN, CDR2 FVKESK. CDR3 loop: CASSRDWNNEQFF. As DNA, the CDR3 is TGTGCCAGCAGCCGGGACTGGAACAATGAGCAGTTCTTC.

CDR3 in amino acids: CASSMLEGRGYTF. Here the CDR3 DNA reads TGTGCCAGTAGTATGTTGGAGGGGAGGGGCTACACCTTC. The chain combines TRBV19 with TRBJ1-2, with D possibly TRBD1 on 5 matching bases. The CDR3 sequence is 13 residues long. Trimming left V 3 bases short and J 8 bases short, with 13 bases between. Germline values: CDR1 LNHDA, CDR2 SQIVND (reference sequence).

V is TRBV27 and J is TRBJ1-1; TRBD1 aligns across 8 bases. With V trimmed by 6 bases and J by 0 bases, 18 bases remained unmatched. The length of the CDR3 is 19 residues. Germline V CDR1 and CDR2: MNHEY, SMNVEV (reference sequence). CDR3 amino acids: CASRPLPDRGRLLNTEAFF. For the CDR3, the DNA is TGTGCCAGCAGGCCACTCCCTGACAGGGGACGACTACTGAACACTGAAGCTTTCTTT.

The chain recombines TRBV6-5 with TRBJ1-4; no definite D call. Trimming pared 2 bases from V and 0 bases from J, leaving 10 bases between. Germline lookup yields CDR1 MNHEY and CDR2 SVGAGI. The CDR3 contains 16 residues. The CDR3: CASSYLVSTTNEKLFF. The DNA of the CDR3 is TGTGCCAGCAGTTACCTGGTTTCTACAACTAATGAAAAACTGTTTTTT.

The sample holds one count of this clone. The chain couples TRBV7-9 to TRBJ1-1; no clear D gene. The CDR3 length is 14 residues. V lost 1 base and J lost 4, with 10 bases in between. Germline V gene lookup returns CDR1 SEHNR and CDR2 FQNEAQ (reference sequence). Here the CDR3 reads CASSLVGVATEAFF. The CDR3, as DNA: TGTGCCAGCAGCTTAGTCGGGGTAGCCACTGAAGCTTTCTTT.

The chain recombines TRBV6-5 with TRBJ2-7; D might be TRBD1 (5 bases). Looked up from germline, CDR1 is MNHEY and CDR2 is SVGAGI. V gave up 5 bases and J gave up 2 bases, with 16 bases separating them. The CDR3 totals 15 residues. CDR3 bases: TGTGCCAGCAGTCACCGATCGACAGAAGCCTACGAGCAGTACTTC. Translating it yields CASSHRSTEAYEQYF.

V and J are TRBV28 and TRBJ1-5; D gene unclear. CDR1 and CDR2 from the germline V gene are MDHEN and SYDVKM. V was pared by 7 bases and J by 7 bases, with 11 bases between. The CDR3 is 12 residues long. The CDR3 region is CASTLSGQPQHF. For the CDR3, the DNA is TGTGCCAGCACCTTAAGCGGCCAGCCCCAGCATTTT.

This chain connects TRBV5-1 to TRBJ2-1, with a possible D match to TRBD2 (5 bases). This CDR3 region has 15 residues. Germline assignment: CDR1 SGHRS and CDR2 YFSETQ. V lost 6 bases to trimming and J lost 3 bases, with 16 bases between them. The CDR3 protein is CASTLDRGVYNEQFF. CDR3 sequence (DNA): TGCGCCAGCACCCTTGATCGGGGTGTCTACAATGAGCAGTTCTTC.

The gene calls are TRBV5-5 and TRBJ1-2; D perhaps matches TRBD1 (5 bases). The V and J ends lost 3 bases and 2 bases respectively, with 14 bases between them. The CDR3 loop spans 15 amino acids. CDR1 is SGHKS and CDR2 is YYEKEE in the germline V gene (reference sequence). DNA of the CDR3: TGTGCCAGCAGCTACCAAGGGGCACCCAACTATGGCTACACCTTC. Translating it yields CASSYQGAPNYGYTF. Based on the CDR3 plus reference TRBV5-5 and TRBJ1-2, the full variable domain is DAGVTQSPTHLIKTRGQQVTLRCSPISGHKSVSWYQQVLGQGPQFIFQYYEKEERGRGNFPDRFSARQFPNYSSELNVNALLLGDSALYLCASSYQGAPNYGYTFGSGTRLTVV.

This clone was recorded a few times. The V call is TRBV6-1, the J call TRBJ1-2; TRBD1 aligns across 8 bases. The CDR3 extends over 14 amino acids. Germline V gives CDR1 MNHNS, CDR2 SASEGT. J was trimmed by 2 bases and V by 7 bases; bases with no gene match: 6. This chain's CDR3 is CASILDRVNYGYTF. CDR3 DNA: TGTGCCAGCATTCTGGACAGGGTAAACTATGGCTACACCTTC.

The rearrangement joins TRBV19 to TRBJ1-2, with no clear D. The germline V gene has CDR1 LNHDA and CDR2 SQIVND (reference sequence). Trimming shortened V by 8 bases and J by 4 bases, and 14 bases separated the two germline ends. The CDR3 consists of 13 residues. The CDR3 here is CASLYEGGYGYTF. The DNA of the CDR3 is TGTGCCAGTCTCTACGAGGGAGGCTATGGCTACACCTTC.

This clone was seen a single time. The chain links TRBV28 to TRBJ1-2; the match to TRBD1 covers 10 bases. Per germline, CDR1 MDHEN and CDR2 SYDVKM. This CDR3 has 15 residues. V lost 3 bases, J lost 4 bases, and 5 bases stayed unmatched. The CDR3 DNA reads as TGTGCCAGCAGTTTGATGGGACAGGGGTTCTATGGCTACACCTTC. It specifies CASSLMGQGFYGYTF.

The gene calls are TRBV29-1 and TRBJ1-2, with D perhaps TRBD1 (6 bases). Per the germline V gene, CDR1 is SQVTM and CDR2 is ANQGSEA. The CDR3 runs 15 residues. Between the trimmed V and J ends, which lost 3 bases and 2 bases, there was a span of 16 bases. The CDR3 here is CSVDGQRGSNYGYTF. In nucleotides, the CDR3 is TGCAGCGTTGACGGACAGAGAGGTTCGAACTATGGCTACACCTTC.

The genes are TRBV29-1 and TRBJ2-2; D perhaps matches TRBD1 (6 bases). Germline V lookup: CDR1 SQVTM, CDR2 ANQGSEA. CDR3 length equals 15 residues. Trimming removed 3 bases from V and 6 bases from J, with 17 bases in between. The CDR3 bases are TGCAGCGTTGAGTTGGGGCAGGGGCTAGCCGGGGAGCTGTTTTTT. Amino acids: CSVELGQGLAGELFF.

The J gene is TRBJ2-5, the V gene TRBV28; maybe TRBD2 (7 bases). The CDR3 has 19 amino acids. V was shortened by 3 bases and J by 3 bases, with 26 bases between the two germline ends. The germline V gene encodes CDR1 MDHEN and CDR2 SYDVKM. CDR3: CASSFPGDLGASGKETQYF. As DNA, the CDR3 is TGTGCCAGCAGTTTCCCAGGGGACTTGGGGGCTAGCGGCAAAGAGACCCAGTACTTC.

A remark on this clone: Additional DNA sequences in this sample encode the identical CDR3. This sequence joins TRBV19 and TRBJ1-4; TRBD1 aligns across 10 bases. Trimming cost V 9 bases and J 3 bases; bases outside gene matches: 1. Germline values: CDR1 LNHDA, CDR2 SQIVND (reference sequence). The CDR3 totals 13 residues. CDR3 nucleotides: TGTGCCAGCGGGACAGGGGCTAATGAAAAACTGTTTTTT. Amino acid sequence: CASGTGANEKLFF.

The chain carries TRBV4-2 and TRBJ2-7, with TRBD2 matching 13 bases. CDR1 is LGHNA and CDR2 is YNFKEQ in the germline V gene. V lost 5 bases to trimming and J lost 4 bases; unmatched junction nucleotides: 5. The CDR3 has 15 amino acids. CDR3 sequence: CASSKGLAGEYEQYF. The CDR3 region has the DNA TGTGCCAGCAGCAAAGGACTAGCGGGAGAATACGAGCAGTACTTC.

The V call is TRBV10-3, the J call TRBJ2-5; 9 bases are a match to TRBD2. V trimming: 5 bases; J trimming: 5 bases; junction bases outside the gene matches: 9. This CDR3 contains 15 residues. Germline V gives CDR1 ENHRY, CDR2 SYGVKD. DNA for the CDR3: TGTGCCATCAGTCGAAATCGCGGGAGGGGGGAGACCCAGTACTTC. It translates to CAISRNRGRGETQYF.

This rearrangement joins TRBV5-6 to TRBJ2-6, with D perhaps TRBD1 (7 bases). The CDR3 has 16 residues. Germline V CDR1 and CDR2: SGHDT, YYEEEE. The ends were cut back, 4 bases at V and 3 bases at J, with 14 bases in the middle. This CDR3 is CASSAPRGVGANVLTF. CDR3 DNA sequence: TGTGCCAGCAGCGCCCCCAGGGGGGTTGGGGCCAACGTCCTGACTTTC.

This clone was found a few times. CDR3 sequence: CASSQPQGAVGNTEAFF. The CDR3, as DNA: TGTGCCAGCAGCCAACCACAGGGGGCGGTCGGGAACACTGAAGCTTTCTTT. The J gene is TRBJ1-1, the V gene TRBV4-2; 9 bases fit TRBD1. Trimming took 2 bases from V and 1 from J; bases not matched to a gene: 8. Per the germline V gene, CDR1 is LGHNA and CDR2 is YNFKEQ. The CDR3 is 17 residues long.

The chain links TRBV19 to TRBJ1-2; TRBD1 might be the D (6 bases). In germline, CDR1 is LNHDA, CDR2 SQIVND (reference sequence). The CDR3 runs 13 residues. Trimming removed 5 bases at V and 6 bases at J, with 13 bases between. CDR3 sequence (DNA): TGTGCCAGTAGTGGGGGCAGGGGAAATGGCTACACCTTC. Translation gives CASSGGRGNGYTF.

Notes on this clone: Other DNA sequences within the sample encode an identical CDR3. The V gene is TRBV6-1, the J gene TRBJ1-5, with D possibly being TRBD1 (5 bases). CDR1 MNHNS and CDR2 SASEGT come from the germline V gene. Trimming cost V 9 bases and J 6 bases, with 18 bases left between them. This CDR3 spans 14 amino acids. The CDR3 bases are TGTGCCAGTACCAGGGTTATTCTTGTTCAGCCCCAGCATTTT. It codes for CASTRVILVQPQHF.

This rearrangement joins TRBV19 to TRBJ2-7; TRBD1 matches 7 bases. The CDR3 is made up of 15 amino acids. Germline V gene data show CDR1 as LNHDA and CDR2 as SQIVND (reference sequence). V shed 5 bases, J shed 0 bases, and the junction held 7 bases outside the gene matches. CDR3 nucleotides: TGTGCCAGTAGTGCATCCGGGACAGCCTCCTACGAGCAGTACTTC. Translation: CASSASGTASYEQYF.

This sequence joins TRBV5-1 and TRBJ2-3; 8 bases line up with TRBD1. The CDR3 runs 15 residues. In germline, CDR1 is SGHRS, CDR2 YFSETQ. The ends lost 4 bases at V and 4 bases at J; junction bases unmatched: 8. Written as DNA, the CDR3 is TGCGCCAGCAGCCGGAGAACAGGGGGTGCAGATACGCAGTATTTT. Translation: CASSRRTGGADTQYF.

The V and J genes are TRBV4-1 and TRBJ2-1; possible D gene TRBD1, 5 bases. Trimming removed 3 bases from V and 0 bases from J, with 15 bases in between. The CDR3 is 17 amino acids. Germline lookup yields CDR1 MGHRA and CDR2 YSYEKL. CDR3 nucleotides: TGCGCCAGCAGCCAGGATAACAGGATCATCTCCTACAATGAGCAGTTCTTC. Translating it yields CASSQDNRIISYNEQFF.

The table lists this clone with a few counts. The chain employs TRBV4-1 and TRBJ2-7; 10 bases are a match to TRBD1. Germline values: CDR1 MGHRA, CDR2 YSYEKL. The CDR3 covers 17 residues. J was trimmed by 0 bases and V by 1 base; bases with no gene match: 6. DNA of the CDR3: TGCGCCAGCAGCCAAGGGGACAGGGGAGATAGCTCCTACGAGCAGTACTTC. Its translation is CASSQGDRGDSSYEQYF.

The J gene is TRBJ1-1, the V gene TRBV12-5; the D is unclear. Germline V gene data show CDR1 as LGHNT and CDR2 as FRNRAP. The length of the CDR3 is 13 residues. V was trimmed by 2 bases and J by 2 bases, leaving 6 bases between them. CDR3 DNA: TGTGCTAGTGGTTTGACCACTAACACTGAAGCTTTCTTT. This codes for CASGLTTNTEAFF.

J is TRBJ2-1 and V is TRBV12-5; the match to TRBD2 covers 12 bases. V shed 3 bases and J 6 bases; nucleotides not matched to a gene: 3. CDR1 LGHNT and CDR2 FRNRAP come from the germline V gene. The CDR3 runs 15 residues. The CDR3 loop reads CASGFRLAGANEQFF. The CDR3 coding sequence is TGTGCTAGTGGTTTTCGACTAGCGGGGGCCAATGAGCAGTTCTTC. Full variable domain (missing parts from reference TRBV12-5 and TRBJ2-1): DARVTQTPRHKVTEMGQEVTMRCQPILGHNTVFWYRQTMMQGLELLAYFRNRAPLDDSGMPKDRFSAEMPDATLATLKIQPSEPRDSAVYFCASGFRLAGANEQFFGPGTRLTVL.

The chain couples TRBV7-9 to TRBJ2-5; a possible D gene is TRBD2 (6 bases). Trimming left V 4 bases short and J 9 bases short, with 9 bases between. Germline V gene data show CDR1 as SEHNR and CDR2 as FQNEAQ (reference sequence). This CDR3 is 11 amino acids long. The CDR3 protein is CASSYGGAQYF. In nucleotides, the CDR3 is TGTGCCAGCAGCTATGGAGGGGCCCAGTACTTC.

This sequence joins TRBV19 and TRBJ1-1; TRBD1 agrees at 7 bases. CDR3 length: 16 amino acids. J lost 4 bases, V lost 3 bases, and 11 bases had no gene match. In germline, CDR1 is LNHDA, CDR2 SQIVND (reference sequence). CDR3 in DNA: TGTGCCAGTAGTATTTTGACAGGGCTATTAGGCACTGAAGCTTTCTTT. This codes for CASSILTGLLGTEAFF.